This section outlines one T cell receptor (beta chain) sequence together with its context. The antigen is not known. Amplification started from genomic DNA. Amplification of the beta chain CDR3 used 30 forward and 13 reverse multiplex primers. TCRdb reprocessed the multiplex PCR reads via MiXCR and lists one record per CDR3 protein. This sample has approximately 260,000 distinct CDR3 sequences, with over 45% found just once. This sample stems from a study of type 1 and type 2 diabetes patients. Study-wide findings and caveats: Age and gender were not matched between study groups.

The clonotype comes from a man younger than 35 with type 2 diabetes. The specimen was peripheral blood mononuclear cells (PBMCs).

The CDR3 is CASSVNQERDLYNEQFF. As DNA, the CDR3 is TGTGCCAGCAGCGTAAATCAGGAGCGGGATCTTTACAATGAGCAGTTCTTC. The genes are TRBV9 and TRBJ2-1; 7 bases are shared with TRBD2. The germline CDR1 and CDR2 sequences are SGDLS and YYNGEE. V dropped 1 base and J dropped 4; count of bases not matched to a gene: 11. The CDR3 sequence is 17 residues long.